This T cell receptor beta chain was obtained from a study of shared clonotypes between healthy human individuals. Replicate PCRs run on sorted subsets employed approximately 180 ng DNA, tens of thousands of T cell genomes. The assay was immunoSEQ multiplex PCR, and TCRdb's table has in-frame clones only and misses some. This sample has about 2 million clones; roughly 95% occur once, and the top ten carry roughly 1%. The trim removed 3 bases at V and 0 bases at J, leaving 5 bases unmatched. The length of the CDR3 is 16 residues. CDR1 SGDLS and CDR2 YYNGEE come from the germline V gene. Turning to this clone: Its antigen remains unknown.

Naive CD8 cells comprised CD45RO-negative, CCR7-positively selected cells, excluding terminally differentiated effector memory CD45RA+ cells. General study points: Relative to memory subsets, naive subsets generally showed larger estimated richness. Rarefaction exposed incomplete sorted-subset sequencing despite large depth. It was the non-shared clonotypes that had lower generation probabilities than clonotypes shared by all four donors.

The clonotype was recovered from a man younger than 30 in good health. The chain has TRBV9 and TRBJ2-2, with TRBD2 matching over 7 bases. The source material was naive CD8+ T cells sorted from blood. CDR3 sequence reads: CASSGNGGTNTGELFF. The CDR3 region has the DNA TGTGCCAGCAGCGGGAACGGGGGGACGAACACCGGGGAGCTGTTTTTT.